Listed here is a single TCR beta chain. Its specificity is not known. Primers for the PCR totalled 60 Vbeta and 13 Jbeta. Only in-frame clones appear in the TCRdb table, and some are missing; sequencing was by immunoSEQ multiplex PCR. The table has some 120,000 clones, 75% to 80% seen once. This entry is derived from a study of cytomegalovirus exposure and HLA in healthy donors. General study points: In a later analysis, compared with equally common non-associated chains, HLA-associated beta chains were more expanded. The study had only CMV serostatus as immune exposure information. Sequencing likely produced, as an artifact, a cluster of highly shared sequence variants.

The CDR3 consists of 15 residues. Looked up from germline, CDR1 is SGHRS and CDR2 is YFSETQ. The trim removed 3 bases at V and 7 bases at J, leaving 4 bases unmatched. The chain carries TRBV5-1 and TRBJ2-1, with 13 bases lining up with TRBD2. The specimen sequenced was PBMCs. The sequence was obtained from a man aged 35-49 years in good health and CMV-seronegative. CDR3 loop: CASSSTSGGFNEQFF. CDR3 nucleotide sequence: TGCGCCAGCAGCTCGACTAGCGGGGGGTTTAATGAGCAGTTCTTC.